Each of the 5 T cell receptor beta chains below was sequenced from the same sample in a study of CXCR3-negative and CXCR3-positive naive CD8 T cells. Findings of the study overall: More hydrophobic TRB CDR3s occurred in CXCR3-positive than in CXCR3-negative naive cells.

Preparation of TRB cDNA libraries relied on 5' RACE carrying UMI labels. From its re-call of the 5' RACE reads, TCRdb lists each CDR3 protein once, without DNA. This sample's table has about 50,000 distinct CDR3 sequences. For these receptors, no antigen is known. What was sequenced was naive CXCR3+ CD8+ T cells from blood. Subset noted: CD45RO-CCR7+CD27+CD95- naive CD8+ T cells expressing CXCR3 (TNR3+). The receptors were gathered from a human donor in good health. Some clones in this sample may be carry-over from other donors' samples.

The gene calls are TRBV23-1 and TRBJ2-7; TCRdb's D call of TRBD2 is untestable without DNA. TRBV23-1 is filed as an ORF, its function uncertain. The CDR3 has 21 amino acids. CDR3 region: CASSQPAGGLAGGYPSYEQYF.

This sequence joins TRBV7-9 and TRBJ2-1; checking the TCRdb D call of TRBD2 is not possible without DNA. Germline CDR1 SEHNR, CDR2 FQNEAQ (reference sequence). This CDR3 is 14 amino acids long. This CDR3 is CASSFEGTYNEQFF.

V usage is TRBV15 and J usage is TRBJ2-2; TCRdb outputs TRBD1, but without DNA this stays unchecked. Looked up from germline, CDR1 is LNHNV and CDR2 is YYDKDF (reference sequence). The CDR3 covers 15 residues. The CDR3 region is CATSRSRGNTGELFF.

V gene TRBV7-2 combines with J gene TRBJ1-2. CDR3 length: 12 residues. CDR1 and CDR2 from the germline V gene are SGHTA and FQGNSA. CDR3 amino acids: CASSRITNGYTF.

The rearrangement joins TRBV19 to TRBJ1-5; checking the TCRdb D call of TRBD1 is not possible without DNA. CDR3 length: 17 amino acids. Germline CDR1 reads LNHDA; CDR2 reads SQIVND (reference sequence). The CDR3 sequence: CASIPSWDRDSNQPQHF.